A single sample is the source of the 3 T cell receptor beta chains below, sequenced in a study of read filtering for tumor transcriptome and immune sequencing (dated by TCRdb to the early 2020s). The sequencing machine was an Illumina HiSeq 4000. Starting from 350 to 500 ng RNA, TCR libraries were constructed with the Immunoverse kit using molecular barcoded adaptors that cover the alpha/delta and beta/gamma chains. Starting from the raw public reads, TCRdb applied fastp trimming at Q25, assembled clones with MiXCR and retained in-frame beta chains. CDR3 protein duplicates are merged, each entry listing the most common genes and DNA. Across this sample there are 75,000 to 95,000 distinct CDR3 sequences, with roughly 21% seen only once. The ten largest make up over 9.5% of the sample. The sample was a population of CD138-negative cells sorted from bone marrow. The cell subset or site tag for this specimen amounts to: bone marrow mononuclear cells depleted of CD138+ plasma/myeloma cells by negative magnetic selection. The receptor source for this set is a donor at least 40 years old with multiple myeloma.

In its sample, this clonotype was seen many times. The chain links TRBV7-8 to TRBJ2-3; 12 positions agree with TRBD2. CDR3 length equals 19 residues. Germline V gene data show CDR1 as SGHVS and CDR2 as FQNEAQ. V shed 4 bases, J shed 2 bases, and the junction held 13 bases outside the gene matches. In DNA form, the CDR3 reads TGTGCCAGCAGCTCGCGACTAGCGGGGGTAATTTCGTTCACAGATACGCAGTATTTT. Encoded protein: CASSSRLAGVISFTDTQYF.

This clonotype was seen a few times. The J gene is TRBJ1-5, the V gene TRBV28; tentative D call: TRBD1 (5 bases). Per germline, CDR1 MDHEN and CDR2 SYDVKM. The CDR3 covers 15 residues. Deletions cut 2 bases from V and 4 bases from J, with 12 bases between. CDR3 sequence (DNA): TGTGCCAGCAGTTTAGCGGCGGGGGGAAATCAGCCCCAGCATTTT. Residues: CASSLAAGGNQPQHF.

Many counts were recorded for this clonotype. J is TRBJ1-4 and V is TRBV5-1; 8 bases are shared with TRBD1. Looked up from germline, CDR1 is SGHRS and CDR2 is YFSETQ. CDR3 size: 15 residues. The junction had 8 bases not matched to a gene; V was cut back by 2 bases and J by 8 bases. The chain's CDR3 is CASSFQGAVGEKLFF. The CDR3 DNA reads as TGCGCCAGCAGCTTCCAGGGGGCTGTGGGGGAAAAACTGTTTTTT.